This is a list of T cell receptor beta chains from one sample in a study of blood T cells in healthy people across ages. TCRdb re-analysed the 5' RACE reads in MiXCR, keeping a single row per CDR3 protein. This sample has 600,000 to 1,000,000 distinct CDR3 sequences; 20% to 25% occur once, and the top ten carry approximately 3.7%. The data were also submitted as part of a second study, on T cells of mothers and their children.

Material: blood. Source of these receptors: a boy between 10 and 17 years old in good health. CDR3s include the opening cysteine and the closing phenylalanine or tryptophan. A D gene is named only where the DNA matches it firmly. Clone size, where shown, is once, few, many, or a class for clones that have expanded.

j_gene,abundance,v_gene,d_gene,CDR3aa,CDR3nt
TRBJ2-1,few,TRBV7-2,TRBD1,CASSTGQNNEQFF,TGTGCCAGCAGCACGGGACAGAACAATGAGCAGTTCTTC
TRBJ1-2,NA,TRBV28,NA,CASSLLRRGYGYTF,TGTGCCAGCAGTTTACTAAGGAGAGGCTATGGCTACACCTTC
TRBJ2-2,NA,TRBV18,NA,CASSPSDNAGELFF,TGTGCCAGCTCACCGTCGGACAACGCCGGGGAGCTGTTTTTT
TRBJ2-3,few,TRBV15,NA,CATSFGPPSSSNTQYF,TGTGCCACCAGCTTCGGGCCTCCCTCCTCCTCTAATACGCAGTATTTT
TRBJ1-1,few,TRBV6-5,NA,CASSYSDPTATNTEAFF,TGTGCCAGCAGTTACTCCGACCCGACAGCAACGAACACTGAAGCTTTCTTT
TRBJ1-4,NA,TRBV12-3/TRBV12-4,NA,CASRQTGRLNEKLFF,TGTGCCAGCAGACAAACTGGACGGCTCAATGAAAAACTGTTTTTT
TRBJ2-5,few,TRBV28,NA,CASSAPASQETQYF,TGTGCCAGCAGTGCACCAGCCTCGCAAGAGACCCAGTACTTC
TRBJ2-1,NA,TRBV20-1,NA,CSARYTVLANNEQFF,TGCAGTGCTAGGTACACAGTGCTAGCTAACAATGAGCAGTTCTTC
TRBJ2-2,few,TRBV4-3,TRBD2,CASSQDRRAAGGGGELFF,TGCGCCAGCAGCCAAGATCGGCGAGCAGCGGGGGGTGGCGGGGAGCTGTTTTTT
TRBJ2-6,NA,TRBV4-3,TRBD1,CASSPGTGVLSGANVLTF,TGCGCCAGCAGCCCAGGGACAGGAGTCCTCTCTGGGGCCAACGTCCTGACTTTC
TRBJ1-2,NA,TRBV4-1,NA,CASSQDGRAAYGYTF,TGCGCCAGCAGCCAAGATGGGAGGGCCGCCTATGGCTACACCTTC
TRBJ1-5,NA,TRBV15,NA,CATSRENRENQPQHF,TGTGCCACCAGCAGAGAAAACAGGGAAAATCAGCCCCAGCATTTT
TRBJ2-7,NA,TRBV7-2,NA,CASSPRSGEYEQYF,TGTGCCAGCAGCCCCCGTTCAGGAGAATACGAGCAGTACTTC
TRBJ2-1,NA,TRBV4-3,NA,CASSQDRGYLGQFF,TGCGCCAGCAGCCAAGATCGGGGGTACCTTGGGCAGTTCTTC
TRBJ1-5,NA,TRBV7-8,TRBD1,CASSALQGPSQPQHF,TGTGCCAGCAGCGCACTACAGGGGCCCAGTCAGCCCCAGCATTTT
TRBJ2-2,many,TRBV7-2,TRBD2,CASSHRVAGYTGELFF,TGTGCCAGCAGCCACCGAGTAGCGGGTTACACCGGGGAGCTGTTTTTT
TRBJ2-7,NA,TRBV29-1,NA,CSVEDQGSGDYEQYF,TGCAGCGTTGAAGATCAAGGGTCGGGGGACTACGAGCAGTACTTC
TRBJ2-3,NA,TRBV6-6,NA,CASSYSVGDTQYF,TGTGCCAGCAGTTACTCCGTGGGGGATACGCAGTATTTT
TRBJ2-4,NA,TRBV4-3,NA,CASSQFLGNIQYF,TGCGCCAGCAGCCAATTTCTGGGAAACATTCAGTACTTC
TRBJ2-1,NA,TRBV4-3,NA,CASSQEGDYNEQFF,TGCGCCAGCAGCCAAGAAGGCGACTACAATGAGCAGTTCTTC